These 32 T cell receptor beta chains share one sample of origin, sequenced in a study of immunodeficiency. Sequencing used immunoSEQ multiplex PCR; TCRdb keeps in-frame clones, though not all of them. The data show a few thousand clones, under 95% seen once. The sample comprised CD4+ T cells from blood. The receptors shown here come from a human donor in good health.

The CDR3 is CASSKHLKTGDSYEQYF. The DNA of the CDR3 is TGTGCCAGCAGCAAACACCTCAAGACAGGGGATTCCTACGAGCAGTACTTC. The chain links TRBV4-2 to TRBJ2-7; 8 positions match TRBD1. The ends lost 5 bases at V and 1 base at J; junction bases unmatched: 13. Looked up from germline, CDR1 is LGHNA and CDR2 is YNFKEQ. The CDR3 consists of 17 residues.

For the CDR3, the DNA is TGTGCCAGCAGTCCTCGTACAGGGGCGCTCTCTGGAAACACCATATATTTT. Amino acids: CASSPRTGALSGNTIYF. The chain links TRBV6-6 to TRBJ1-3; the match to TRBD1 covers 7 bases. J gave up 0 bases and V 5 bases, and 10 bases lay outside the gene matches. The germline V gene encodes CDR1 MNHNY and CDR2 SVGAGI (reference sequence). The CDR3 extends over 17 amino acids.

The CDR3 DNA sequence: TGCGCCAGCAGCTTCTTAGCGGGAGATATGGCAGATACGCAGTATTTT. Residues: CASSFLAGDMADTQYF. The chain is built from TRBV5-1 and TRBJ2-3; TRBD2 matches at 9 bases. CDR1 is SGHRS and CDR2 is YFSETQ in the germline V gene. The CDR3 is 16 amino acids. V dropped 2 bases and J dropped 4; count of bases not matched to a gene: 8. Supplemented by reference TRBV5-1 and TRBJ2-3, the full variable domain reads KAGVTQTPRYLIKTRGQQVTLSCSPISGHRSVSWYQQTPGQGLQFLFEYFSETQRNKGNFPGRFSGRQFSNSRSEMNVSTLELGDSALYLCASSFLAGDMADTQYFGPGTRLTVL.

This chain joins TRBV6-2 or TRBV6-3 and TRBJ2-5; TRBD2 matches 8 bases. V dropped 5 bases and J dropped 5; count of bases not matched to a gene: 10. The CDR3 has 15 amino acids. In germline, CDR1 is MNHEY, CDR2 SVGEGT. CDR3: CASSTPRGGVETQYF. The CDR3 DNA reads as TGTGCCAGCAGTACCCCACGGGGGGGGGTCGAGACCCAGTACTTC.

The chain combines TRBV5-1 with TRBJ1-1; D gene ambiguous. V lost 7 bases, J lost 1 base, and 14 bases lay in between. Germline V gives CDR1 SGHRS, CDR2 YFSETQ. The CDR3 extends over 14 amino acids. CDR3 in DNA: TGCGCCAGCGCGCTACCGAAGGGGAACACTGAAGCTTTCTTT. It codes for CASALPKGNTEAFF. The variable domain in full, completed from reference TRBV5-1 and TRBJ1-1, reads KAGVTQTPRYLIKTRGQQVTLSCSPISGHRSVSWYQQTPGQGLQFLFEYFSETQRNKGNFPGRFSGRQFSNSRSEMNVSTLELGDSALYLCASALPKGNTEAFFGQGTRLTVV.

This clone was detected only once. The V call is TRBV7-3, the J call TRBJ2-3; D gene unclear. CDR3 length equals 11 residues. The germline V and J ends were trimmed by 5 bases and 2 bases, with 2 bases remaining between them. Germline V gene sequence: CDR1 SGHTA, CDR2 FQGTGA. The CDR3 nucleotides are TGTGCCAGCAGCGACACAGATACGCAGTATTTT. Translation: CASSDTDTQYF. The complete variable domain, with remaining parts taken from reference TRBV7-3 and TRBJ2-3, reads GAGVSQTPSNKVTEKGKYVELRCDPISGHTALYWYRQSLGQGPEFLIYFQGTGAADDSGLPNDRFFAVRPEGSVSTLKIQRTERGDSAVYLCASSDTDTQYFGPGTRLTVL.

CDR3 amino acids: CASSLQGAGNQPQHF. In nucleotides, the CDR3 is TGTGCCAGCAGCCTACAGGGGGCGGGCAATCAGCCCCAGCATTTT. The chain couples TRBV3-1 (or the pseudogene TRBV3-2) to TRBJ1-5, with 9 bases lining up with TRBD1. The germline gives CDR1 LGHDT, CDR2 YNNKEL (reference sequence). V gave up 4 bases and J gave up 2 bases; unmatched junction bases: 3. The CDR3 is 15 residues long.

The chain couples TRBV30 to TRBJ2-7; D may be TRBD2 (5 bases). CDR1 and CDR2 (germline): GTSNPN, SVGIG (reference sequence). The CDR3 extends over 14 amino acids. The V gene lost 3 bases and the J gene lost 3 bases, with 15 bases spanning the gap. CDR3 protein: CAWRFPDRGYEQYF. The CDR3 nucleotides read TGTGCCTGGAGATTCCCAGATCGGGGCTACGAGCAGTACTTC.

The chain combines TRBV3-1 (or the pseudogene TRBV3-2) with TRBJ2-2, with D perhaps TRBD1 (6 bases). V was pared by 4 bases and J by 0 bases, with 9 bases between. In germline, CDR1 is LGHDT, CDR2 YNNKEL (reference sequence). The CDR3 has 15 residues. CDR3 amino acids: CASSRTVSNTGELFF. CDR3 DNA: TGTGCCAGCAGCCGGACAGTATCGAACACCGGGGAGCTGTTTTTT.

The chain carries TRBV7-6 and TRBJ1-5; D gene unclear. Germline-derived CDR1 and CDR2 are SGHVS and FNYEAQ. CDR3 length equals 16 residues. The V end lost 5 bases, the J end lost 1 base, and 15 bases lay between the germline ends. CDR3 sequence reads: CASSSQAGLSNQPQHF. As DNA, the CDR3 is TGTGCCAGCAGCAGCCAAGCCGGGTTAAGCAATCAGCCCCAGCATTTT.

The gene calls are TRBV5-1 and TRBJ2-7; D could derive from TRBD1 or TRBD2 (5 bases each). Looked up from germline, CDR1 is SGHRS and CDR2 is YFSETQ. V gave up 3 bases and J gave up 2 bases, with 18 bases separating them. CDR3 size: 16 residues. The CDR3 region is CASSYGKGTGTYEQYF. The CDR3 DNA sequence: TGCGCCAGCAGCTACGGAAAAGGGACGGGAACCTACGAGCAGTACTTC.

The CDR3 protein is CASSPGLQNTGELFF. CDR3 nucleotides: TGTGCCAGCAGCCCGGGACTCCAGAACACCGGGGAGCTGTTTTTT. This sequence joins TRBV3-1 (or the pseudogene TRBV3-2) and TRBJ2-2; D is perhaps TRBD2 (6 bases). The length of the CDR3 is 15 residues. CDR1 LGHDT and CDR2 YNNKEL come from the germline V gene (reference sequence). Trimming stripped 4 bases from V and 1 base from J, with 10 bases between.

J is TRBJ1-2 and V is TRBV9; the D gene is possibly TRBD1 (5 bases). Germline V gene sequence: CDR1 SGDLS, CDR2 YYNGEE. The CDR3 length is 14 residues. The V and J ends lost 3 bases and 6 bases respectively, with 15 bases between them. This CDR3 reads CASSARGRGDGYTF. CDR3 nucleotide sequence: TGTGCCAGCAGCGCCCGCGGGAGGGGTGATGGCTACACCTTC.

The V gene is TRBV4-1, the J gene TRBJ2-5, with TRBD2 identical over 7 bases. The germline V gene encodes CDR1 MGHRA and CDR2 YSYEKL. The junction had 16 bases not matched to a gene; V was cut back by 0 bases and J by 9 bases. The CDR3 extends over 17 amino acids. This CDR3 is CASSQDREASGIQAQYF. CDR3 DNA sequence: TGCGCCAGCAGCCAAGATCGGGAGGCTAGCGGTATACAGGCCCAGTACTTC.

DNA of the CDR3: TGTGCCAGCAGCTGGGTAGGGACAGAAGAGACCCAGTACTTC. The encoded protein is CASSWVGTEETQYF. The rearrangement joins TRBV5-4 to TRBJ2-5; TRBD1 agrees at 7 bases. V lost 3 bases, J lost 3 bases, and 5 bases stayed unmatched. Germline values: CDR1 SGHNT, CDR2 YYREEE (reference sequence). This CDR3 spans 14 amino acids.

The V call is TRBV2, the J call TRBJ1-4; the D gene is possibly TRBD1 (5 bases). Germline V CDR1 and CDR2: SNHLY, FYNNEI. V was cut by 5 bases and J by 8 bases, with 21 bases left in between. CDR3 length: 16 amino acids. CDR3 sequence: CASSKGPPGLSEKLFF. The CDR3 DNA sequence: TGTGCCAGCAGTAAGGGACCCCCCGGGTTATCCGAAAAACTGTTTTTT. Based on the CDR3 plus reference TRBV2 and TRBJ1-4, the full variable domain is EPEVTQTPSHQVTQMGQEVILRCVPISNHLYFYWYRQILGQKVEFLVSFYNNEISEKSEIFDDQFSVERPDGSNFTLKIRSTKLEDSAMYFCASSKGPPGLSEKLFFGSGTQLSVL.

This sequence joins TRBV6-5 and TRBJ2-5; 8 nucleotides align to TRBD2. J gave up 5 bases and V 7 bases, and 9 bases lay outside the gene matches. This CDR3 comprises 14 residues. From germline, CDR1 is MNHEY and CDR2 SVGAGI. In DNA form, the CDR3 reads TGTGCCAGCATTCGCGGGAGGTTAGGGGAGACCCAGTACTTC. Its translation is CASIRGRLGETQYF.

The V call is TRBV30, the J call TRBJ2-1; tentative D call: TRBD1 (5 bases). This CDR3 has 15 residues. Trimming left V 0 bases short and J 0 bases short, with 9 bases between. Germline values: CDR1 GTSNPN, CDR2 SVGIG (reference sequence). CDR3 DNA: TGTGCCTGGAGTGTACGCACAGGCTCCTACAATGAGCAGTTCTTC. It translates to CAWSVRTGSYNEQFF.

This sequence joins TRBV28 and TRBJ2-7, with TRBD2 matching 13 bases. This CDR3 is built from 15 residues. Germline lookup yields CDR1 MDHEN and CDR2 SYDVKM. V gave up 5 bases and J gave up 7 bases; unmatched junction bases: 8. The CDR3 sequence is CASSTGGLAGEEQYF. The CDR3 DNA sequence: TGTGCCAGCAGTACCGGCGGACTAGCGGGAGAGGAGCAGTACTTC.

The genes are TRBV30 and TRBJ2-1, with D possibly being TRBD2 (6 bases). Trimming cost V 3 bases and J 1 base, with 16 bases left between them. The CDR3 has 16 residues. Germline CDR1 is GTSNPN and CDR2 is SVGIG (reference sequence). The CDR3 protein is CAWSPSGVLSYNEQFF. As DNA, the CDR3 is TGTGCCTGGAGCCCCTCGGGAGTCCTGTCCTACAATGAGCAGTTCTTC. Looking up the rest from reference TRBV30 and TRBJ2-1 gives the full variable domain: SQTIHQWPATLVQPVGSPLSLECTVEGTSNPNLYWYRQAAGRGLQLLFYSVGIGQISSEVPQNLSASRPQDRQFILSSKKLLLSDSGFYLCAWSPSGVLSYNEQFFGPGTRLTVL.

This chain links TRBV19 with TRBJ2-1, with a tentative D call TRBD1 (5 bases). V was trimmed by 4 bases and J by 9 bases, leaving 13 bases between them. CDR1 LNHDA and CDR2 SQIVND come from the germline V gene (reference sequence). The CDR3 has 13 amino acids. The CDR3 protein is CASSSQGVGEQFF. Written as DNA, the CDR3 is TGTGCCAGTAGTAGCCAAGGGGTCGGTGAGCAGTTCTTC.

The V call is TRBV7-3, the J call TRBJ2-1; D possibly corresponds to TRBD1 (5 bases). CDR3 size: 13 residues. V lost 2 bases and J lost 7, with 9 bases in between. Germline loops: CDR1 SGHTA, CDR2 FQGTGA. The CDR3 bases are TGTGCCAGCAGCTTAGGGGCGCTTAATGAGCAGTTCTTC. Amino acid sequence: CASSLGALNEQFF.

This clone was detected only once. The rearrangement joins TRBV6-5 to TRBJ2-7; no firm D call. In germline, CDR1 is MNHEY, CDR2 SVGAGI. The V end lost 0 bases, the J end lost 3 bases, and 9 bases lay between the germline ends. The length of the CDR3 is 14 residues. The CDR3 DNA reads TGTGCCAGCAGTTACTCTAGGGCGTACTACGAGCAGTACTTC. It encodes CASSYSRAYYEQYF.

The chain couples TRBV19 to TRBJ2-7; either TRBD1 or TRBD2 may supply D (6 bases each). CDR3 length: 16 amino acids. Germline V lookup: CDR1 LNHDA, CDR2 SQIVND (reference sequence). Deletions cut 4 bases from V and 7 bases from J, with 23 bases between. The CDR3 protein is CASSTYPAGTSGEQYF. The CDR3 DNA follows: TGTGCCAGTAGTACCTATCCGGCGGGGACATCGGGGGAGCAGTACTTC.

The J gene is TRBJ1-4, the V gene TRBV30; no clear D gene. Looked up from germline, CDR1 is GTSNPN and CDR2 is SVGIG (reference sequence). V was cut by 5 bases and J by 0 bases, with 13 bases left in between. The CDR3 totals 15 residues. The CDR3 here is CAWDRGRTTNEKLFF. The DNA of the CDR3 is TGTGCCTGGGACCGCGGAAGGACAACTAATGAAAAACTGTTTTTT.

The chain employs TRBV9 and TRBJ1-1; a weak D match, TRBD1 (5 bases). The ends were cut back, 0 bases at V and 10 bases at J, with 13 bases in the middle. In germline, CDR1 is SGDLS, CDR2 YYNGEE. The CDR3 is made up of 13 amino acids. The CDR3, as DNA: TGTGCCAGCAGCGTAGGGCCAGGGTACGGAGCTTTCTTT. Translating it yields CASSVGPGYGAFF. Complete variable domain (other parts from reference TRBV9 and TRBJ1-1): DSGVTQTPKHLITATGQRVTLRCSPRSGDLSVYWYQQSLDQGLQFLIQYYNGEERAKGNILERFSAQQFPDLHSELNLSSLELGDSALYFCASSVGPGYGAFFGQGTRLTVV.

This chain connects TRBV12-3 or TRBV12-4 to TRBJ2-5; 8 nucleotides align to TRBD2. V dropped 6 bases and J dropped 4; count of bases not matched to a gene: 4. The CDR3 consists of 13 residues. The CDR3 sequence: CASSHSGAETQYF. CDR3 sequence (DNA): TGTGCCAGCAGCCATAGCGGGGCAGAGACCCAGTACTTC.

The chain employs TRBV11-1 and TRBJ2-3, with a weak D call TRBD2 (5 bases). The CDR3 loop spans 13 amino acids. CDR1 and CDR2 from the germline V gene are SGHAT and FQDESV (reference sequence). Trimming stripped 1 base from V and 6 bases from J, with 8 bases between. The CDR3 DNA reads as TGTGCCAGCAGCTTAGATCGAGGGGATACGCAGTATTTT. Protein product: CASSLDRGDTQYF.

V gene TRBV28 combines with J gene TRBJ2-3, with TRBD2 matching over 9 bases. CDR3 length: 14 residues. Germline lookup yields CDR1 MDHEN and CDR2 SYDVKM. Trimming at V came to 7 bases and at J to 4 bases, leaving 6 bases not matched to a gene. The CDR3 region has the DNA TGTGCCAGCACCCGCGGGGGGGCCTCAGATACGCAGTATTTT. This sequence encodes CASTRGGASDTQYF.

The CDR3 loop reads CASSRIGTFTDTQYF. Written as DNA, the CDR3 is TGTGCCAGCAGCCGGATTGGGACTTTCACAGATACGCAGTATTTT. This rearrangement joins TRBV28 to TRBJ2-3, with D possibly TRBD2 on 6 matching bases. V shed 6 bases and J shed 2 bases, with 15 bases lying between them. Germline V gene sequence: CDR1 MDHEN, CDR2 SYDVKM. This CDR3 comprises 15 residues.

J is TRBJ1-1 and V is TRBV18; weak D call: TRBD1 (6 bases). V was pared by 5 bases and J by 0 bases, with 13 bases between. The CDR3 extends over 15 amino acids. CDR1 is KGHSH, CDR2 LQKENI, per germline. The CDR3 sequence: CASSSGRGMNTEAFF. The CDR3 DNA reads TGTGCCAGCTCATCGGGCAGGGGCATGAACACTGAAGCTTTCTTT.

The CDR3 DNA sequence: TGTGCCAGCAGGACGGAAGATACGCAGTATTTT. This encodes CASRTEDTQYF. V is TRBV6-5 and J is TRBJ2-3; D uncertain. This CDR3 comprises 11 residues. Germline CDR1 reads MNHEY; CDR2 reads SVGAGI. Trimming pared 6 bases from V and 5 bases from J, leaving 6 bases between.